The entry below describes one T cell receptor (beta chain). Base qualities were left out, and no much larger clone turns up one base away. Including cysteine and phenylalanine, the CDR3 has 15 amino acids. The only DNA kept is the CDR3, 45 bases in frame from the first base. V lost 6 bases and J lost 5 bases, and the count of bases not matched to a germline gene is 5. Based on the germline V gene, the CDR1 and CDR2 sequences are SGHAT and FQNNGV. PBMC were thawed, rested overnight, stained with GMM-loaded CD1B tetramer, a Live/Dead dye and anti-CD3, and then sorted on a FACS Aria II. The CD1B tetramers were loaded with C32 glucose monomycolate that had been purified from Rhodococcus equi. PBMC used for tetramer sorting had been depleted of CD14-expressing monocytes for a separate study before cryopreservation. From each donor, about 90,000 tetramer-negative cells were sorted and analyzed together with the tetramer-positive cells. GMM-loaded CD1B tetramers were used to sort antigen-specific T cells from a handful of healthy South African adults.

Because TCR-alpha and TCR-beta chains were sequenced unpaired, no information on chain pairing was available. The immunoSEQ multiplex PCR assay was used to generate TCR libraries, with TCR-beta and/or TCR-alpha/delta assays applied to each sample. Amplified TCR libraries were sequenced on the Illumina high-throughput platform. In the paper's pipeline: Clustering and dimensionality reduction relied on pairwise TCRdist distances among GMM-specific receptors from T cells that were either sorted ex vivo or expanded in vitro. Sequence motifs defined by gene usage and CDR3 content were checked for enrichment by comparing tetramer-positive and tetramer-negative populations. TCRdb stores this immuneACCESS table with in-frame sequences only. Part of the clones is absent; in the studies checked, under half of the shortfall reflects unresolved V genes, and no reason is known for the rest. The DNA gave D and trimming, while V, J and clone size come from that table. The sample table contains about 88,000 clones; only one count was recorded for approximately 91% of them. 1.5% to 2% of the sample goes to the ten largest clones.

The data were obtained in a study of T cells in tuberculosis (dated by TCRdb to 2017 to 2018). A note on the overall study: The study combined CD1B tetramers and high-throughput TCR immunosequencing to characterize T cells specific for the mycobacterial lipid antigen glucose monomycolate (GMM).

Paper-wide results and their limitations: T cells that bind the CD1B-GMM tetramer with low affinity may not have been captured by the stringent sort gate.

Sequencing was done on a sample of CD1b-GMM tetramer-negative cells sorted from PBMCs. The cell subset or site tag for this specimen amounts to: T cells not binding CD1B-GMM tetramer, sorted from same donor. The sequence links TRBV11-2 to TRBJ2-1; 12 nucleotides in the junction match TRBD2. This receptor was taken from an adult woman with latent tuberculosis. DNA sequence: TGTGCCAGCAGTGAACTAGCGGGGGGCCACAATGAGCAGTTCTTC. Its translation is CASSELAGGHNEQFF.